This TCR beta chain was identified in a study of blood T cell repertoires in COVID-19. Study summary: Collection of acute and convalescent COVID-19 samples took place in the United States, Italy and Spain. PBMCs, B-cell-depleted T cells, or T cells were the source of the cDNA or gDNA that made up the material.

Per the study methods: Amplification with reference gene primers provided the estimates of nucleated cell counts. Produced via immunoSEQ multiplex PCR; TCRdb's table is partial and in-frame only. The V and J calls and clone size were taken over from that table, and D and trimming were inferred from the DNA. Of about 80,000 clones in the sample, around 88% were seen once. V lost 5 bases and J lost 3; bases outside the gene matches: 8. CDR1 and CDR2 (germline): MNHEY, SMNVEV (reference sequence). The CDR3 is made up of 15 amino acids. The clonotype originates from a woman of 80 years or more with acute or convalescent COVID-19. The rearrangement links TRBV27 to TRBJ2-3, with TRBD2 matching over 7 bases. The specimen was peripheral blood. The chain's CDR3 is CASSGEGRYTDTQYF. DNA of the CDR3: TGTGCCAGCAGTGGGGAGGGCAGGTATACAGATACGCAGTATTTT.